This T cell receptor beta chain was identified in a study of T-cell reconstitution after alpha-beta-depleted transplantation in children. Findings and limits, study-wide: The authors attributed T-cell counts and diversity one year after transplant mostly to newly produced T cells. It was surviving recipient T cells and thymic progenitors that gave some patients high TCRbeta diversity at day 60.

A remark on this clonotype: Antigen: not known.

For TCRbeta, the library was prepared with unique molecular identifiers. TCRdb redid the calling of the PCR reads with MiXCR, one entry per CDR3 protein. The sample lists about 600,000 distinct CDR3 sequences, under 15% occurring once. Sequencing was performed on PBMCs, mostly from graft donor cells, taken 360 days after TCRalphabeta/CD19-depleted stem cell transplant. The clonotype comes from a male patient younger than 18 who had a stem cell transplant for acute myeloid leukemia, so the T cells may come from the graft donor.

The CDR3 DNA is TGCAGTGCTAGAGATCCCTGGGCTAGCGGGAGCAATGAGCAGTTCTTC. It specifies CSARDPWASGSNEQFF. The genes are TRBV20-1 and TRBJ2-1, with 10 bases fitting TRBD2. Germline lookup yields CDR1 DFQATT and CDR2 SNEGSKA (reference sequence). The CDR3 length is 16 residues. Losses at the gene ends were 0 bases for V and 6 bases for J; bases not matched to a gene: 8.